The T cell receptor beta chain under discussion was sequenced for a study of OX40 agonist ivuxolimab in advanced cancers. Findings of the study overall: Undetermined was the antigen specificity of the expanded peripheral T cells.

On this clone: Its antigen is currently unknown.

This CDR3 comprises 17 residues. Generated by immunoSEQ multiplex PCR, the TCRdb table keeps only in-frame clones and is missing some. The data contain more than 40,000 clones, about 87% of them singletons. The sample here was CD4+ or CD8+ T cells sorted from blood, taken in a trial of the OX40 agonist ivuxolimab. The genes are TRBV12-2 and TRBJ1-3; TRBD1, as called in the table, went unchecked against the DNA. TRBV12-2 corresponds to a pseudogene. This sequence was found in an adult with an advanced solid tumor such as melanoma, head and neck, liver or kidney cancer. CDR3 residues: CASRLVRQGECGNTIYF. DNA for the CDR3: TGTGCAAGTCGCTTAGTCCGACAGGGGGAATGTGGAAACACCATATATTTT.